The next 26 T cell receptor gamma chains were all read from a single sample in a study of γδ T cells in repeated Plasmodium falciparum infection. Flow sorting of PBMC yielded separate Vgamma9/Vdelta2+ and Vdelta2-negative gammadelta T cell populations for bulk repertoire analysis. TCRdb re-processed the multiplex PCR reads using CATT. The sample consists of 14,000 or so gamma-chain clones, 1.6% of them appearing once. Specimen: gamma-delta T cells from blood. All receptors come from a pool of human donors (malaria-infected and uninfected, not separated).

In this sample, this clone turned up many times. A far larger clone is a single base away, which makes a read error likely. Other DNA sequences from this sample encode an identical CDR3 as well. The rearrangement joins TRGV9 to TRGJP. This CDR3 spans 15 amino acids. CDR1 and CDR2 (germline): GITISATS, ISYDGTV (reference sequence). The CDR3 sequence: CALWATELGKKIKVF. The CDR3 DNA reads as TGTGCCCTGTGGGCGACTGAGTTGGGCAAAAAAATCAAGGTATTT.

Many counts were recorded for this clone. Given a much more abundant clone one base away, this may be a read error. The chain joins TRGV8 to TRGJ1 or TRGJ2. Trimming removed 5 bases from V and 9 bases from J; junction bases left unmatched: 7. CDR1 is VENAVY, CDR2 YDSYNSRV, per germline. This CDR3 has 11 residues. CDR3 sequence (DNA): TGTGCCACCTGGGCCTTGGGTAAGAAACTCTTT. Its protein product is CATWALGKKLF.

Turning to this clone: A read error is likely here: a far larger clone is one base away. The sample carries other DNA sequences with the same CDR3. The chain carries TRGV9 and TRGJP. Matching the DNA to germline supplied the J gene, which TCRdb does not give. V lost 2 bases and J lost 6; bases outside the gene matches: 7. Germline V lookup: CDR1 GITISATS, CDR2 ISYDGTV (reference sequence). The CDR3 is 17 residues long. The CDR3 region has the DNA TGTGCCTTGTGGGAGGATGAACCAGAGTTGGGCAAAAAAATCAAGGTATTT. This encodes CALWEDEPELGKKIKVF.

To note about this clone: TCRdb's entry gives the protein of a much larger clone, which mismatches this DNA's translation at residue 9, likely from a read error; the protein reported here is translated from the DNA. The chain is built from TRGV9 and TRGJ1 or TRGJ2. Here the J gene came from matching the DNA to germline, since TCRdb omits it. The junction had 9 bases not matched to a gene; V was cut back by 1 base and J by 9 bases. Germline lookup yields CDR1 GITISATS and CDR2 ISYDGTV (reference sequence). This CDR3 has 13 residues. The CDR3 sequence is CALWEVGSCKKLF. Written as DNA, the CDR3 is TGTGCCTTGTGGGAGGTTGGTTCCTGTAAGAAACTCTTT.

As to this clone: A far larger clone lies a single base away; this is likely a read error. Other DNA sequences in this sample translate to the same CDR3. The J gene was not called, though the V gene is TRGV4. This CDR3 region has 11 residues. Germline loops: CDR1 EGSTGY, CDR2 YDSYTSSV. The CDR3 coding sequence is TGTGCCACCTGGGACGGTTGGTTCAAAATATTT. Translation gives CATWDGWFKIF.

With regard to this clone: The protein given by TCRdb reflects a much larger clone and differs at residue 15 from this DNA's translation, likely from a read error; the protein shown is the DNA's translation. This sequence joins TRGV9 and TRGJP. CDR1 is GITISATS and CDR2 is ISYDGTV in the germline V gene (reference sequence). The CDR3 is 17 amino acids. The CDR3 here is CALWEVNKELGKKIMVF. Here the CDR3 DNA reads TGTGCCTTGTGGGAGGTGAATAAAGAGTTGGGCAAAAAAATCATGGTATTT.

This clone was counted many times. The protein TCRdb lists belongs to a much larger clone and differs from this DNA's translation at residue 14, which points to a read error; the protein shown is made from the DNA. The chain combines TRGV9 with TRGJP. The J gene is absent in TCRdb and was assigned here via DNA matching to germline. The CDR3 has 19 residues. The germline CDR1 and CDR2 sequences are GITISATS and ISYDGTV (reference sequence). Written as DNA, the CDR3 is TGTGCCTTGTGGGAGGTGCATCGCCCTCAAGAGTTGGGCGAAAAAATCAAGGTATTT. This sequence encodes CALWEVHRPQELGEKIKVF.

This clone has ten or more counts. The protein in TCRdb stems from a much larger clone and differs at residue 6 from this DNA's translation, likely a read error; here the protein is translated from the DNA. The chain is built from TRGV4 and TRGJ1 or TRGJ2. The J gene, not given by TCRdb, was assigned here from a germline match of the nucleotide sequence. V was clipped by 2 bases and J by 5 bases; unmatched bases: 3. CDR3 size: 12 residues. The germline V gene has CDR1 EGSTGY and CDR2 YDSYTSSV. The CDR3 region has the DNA TGTGCCACCTGGGATGCAAATTATAAGAAACTCTTT. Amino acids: CATWDANYKKLF.

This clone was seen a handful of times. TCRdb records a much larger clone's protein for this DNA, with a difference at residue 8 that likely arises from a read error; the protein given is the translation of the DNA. CDR3 bases: TGTGCCTTGTGGGAGGTGCCAAATAATAAGAAACTCTTT. Its protein product is CALWEVPNNKKLF. J is TRGJ1 or TRGJ2 and V is TRGV9. V lost 0 bases, J lost 8 bases, and 7 bases stayed unmatched. Germline loops: CDR1 GITISATS, CDR2 ISYDGTV (reference sequence). CDR3 length equals 13 residues.

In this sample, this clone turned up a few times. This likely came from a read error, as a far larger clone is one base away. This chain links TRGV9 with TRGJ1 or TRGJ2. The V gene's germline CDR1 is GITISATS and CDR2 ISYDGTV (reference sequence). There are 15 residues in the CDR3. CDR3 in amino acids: CALWEGKTNYYKKLF. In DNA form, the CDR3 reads TGTGCCTTGTGGGAGGGCAAAACGAATTATTACAAGAAACTCTTT.

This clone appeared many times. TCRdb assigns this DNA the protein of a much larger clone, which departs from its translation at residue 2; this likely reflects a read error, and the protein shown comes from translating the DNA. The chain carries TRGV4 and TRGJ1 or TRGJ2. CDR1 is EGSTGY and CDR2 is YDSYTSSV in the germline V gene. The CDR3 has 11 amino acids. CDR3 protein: CTTWTSDKKLF. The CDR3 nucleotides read TGTACCACCTGGACTTCGGATAAGAAACTCTTT.

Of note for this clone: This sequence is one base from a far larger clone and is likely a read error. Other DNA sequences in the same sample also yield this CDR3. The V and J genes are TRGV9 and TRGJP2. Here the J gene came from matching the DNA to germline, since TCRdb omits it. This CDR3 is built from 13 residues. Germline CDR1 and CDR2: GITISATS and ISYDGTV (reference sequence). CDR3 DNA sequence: TGCGCCTTGTGGGAGCCGGGGATATGGATCAAGACGTTT. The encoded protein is CALWEPGIWIKTF.

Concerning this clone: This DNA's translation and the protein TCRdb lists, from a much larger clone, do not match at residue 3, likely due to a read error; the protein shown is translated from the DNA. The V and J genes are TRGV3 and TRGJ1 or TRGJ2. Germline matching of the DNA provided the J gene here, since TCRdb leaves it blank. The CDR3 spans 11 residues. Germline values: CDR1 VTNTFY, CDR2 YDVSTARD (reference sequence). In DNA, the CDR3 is TGTGCCCCCTGGGACACCACTAAGAAACTCTTT. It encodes CAPWDTTKKLF.

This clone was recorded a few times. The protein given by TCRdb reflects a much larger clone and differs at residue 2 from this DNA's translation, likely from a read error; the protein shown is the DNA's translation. DNA for the CDR3: TGTACCTTGTGGTGGCTCCGTAGGAAACTCTTT. Its translation is CTLWWLRRKLF. V and J are TRGV9 and TRGJ1 or TRGJ2. The J gene was missing in TCRdb and was found by matching the end of the DNA to germline. Germline V gene data show CDR1 as GITISATS and CDR2 as ISYDGTV (reference sequence). This CDR3 comprises 11 residues.

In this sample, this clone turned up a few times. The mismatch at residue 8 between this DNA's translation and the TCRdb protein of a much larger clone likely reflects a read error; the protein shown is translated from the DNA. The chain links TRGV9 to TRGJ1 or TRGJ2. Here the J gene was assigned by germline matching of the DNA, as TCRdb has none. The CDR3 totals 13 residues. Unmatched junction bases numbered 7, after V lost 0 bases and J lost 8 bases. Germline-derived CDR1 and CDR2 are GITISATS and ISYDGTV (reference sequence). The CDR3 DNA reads TGTGCCTTGTGGGAGGTGCCAGTTAATAAGAAACTCTTT. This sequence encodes CALWEVPVNKKLF.

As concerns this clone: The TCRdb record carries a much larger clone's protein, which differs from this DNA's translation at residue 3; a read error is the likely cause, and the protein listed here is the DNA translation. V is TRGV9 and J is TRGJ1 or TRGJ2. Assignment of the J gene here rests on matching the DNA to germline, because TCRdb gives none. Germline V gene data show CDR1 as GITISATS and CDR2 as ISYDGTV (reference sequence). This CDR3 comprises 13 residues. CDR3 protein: CASWALYYYKKLF. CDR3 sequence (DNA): TGTGCCTCGTGGGCCTTGTATTATTATAAGAAACTCTTT.

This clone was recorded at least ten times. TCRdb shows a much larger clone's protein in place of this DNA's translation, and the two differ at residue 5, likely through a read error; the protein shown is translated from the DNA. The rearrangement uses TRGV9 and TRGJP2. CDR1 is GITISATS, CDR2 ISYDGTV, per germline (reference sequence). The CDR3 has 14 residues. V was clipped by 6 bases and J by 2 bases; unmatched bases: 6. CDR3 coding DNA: TGTGCCTTGTGGAAGGGGAGTAGTGATTGGATCAAGACGTTT. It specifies CALWKGSSDWIKTF.

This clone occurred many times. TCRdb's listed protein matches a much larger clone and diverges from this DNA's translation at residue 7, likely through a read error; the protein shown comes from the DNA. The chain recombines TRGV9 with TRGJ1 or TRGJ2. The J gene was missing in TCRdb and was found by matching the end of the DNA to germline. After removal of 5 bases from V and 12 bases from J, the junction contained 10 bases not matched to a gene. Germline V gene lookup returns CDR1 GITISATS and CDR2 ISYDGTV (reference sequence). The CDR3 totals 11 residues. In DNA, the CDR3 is TGTGCCTTGTGGGGGGGCTGGAGGAAACTCTTT. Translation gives CALWGGWRKLF.

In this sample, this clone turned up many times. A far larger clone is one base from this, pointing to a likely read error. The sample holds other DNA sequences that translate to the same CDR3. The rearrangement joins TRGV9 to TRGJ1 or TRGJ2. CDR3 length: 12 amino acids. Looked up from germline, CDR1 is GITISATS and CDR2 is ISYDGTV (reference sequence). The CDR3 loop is CALWEVYYKKLF. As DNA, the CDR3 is TGTGCCTTGTGGGAGGTTTATTATAAGAAGCTCTTT.

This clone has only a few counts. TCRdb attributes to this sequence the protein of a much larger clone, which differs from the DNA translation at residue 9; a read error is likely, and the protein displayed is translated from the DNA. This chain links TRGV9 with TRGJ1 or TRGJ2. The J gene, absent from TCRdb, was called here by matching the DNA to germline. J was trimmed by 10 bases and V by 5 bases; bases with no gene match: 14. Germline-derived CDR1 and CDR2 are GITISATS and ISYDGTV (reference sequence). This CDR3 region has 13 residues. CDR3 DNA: TGTGCCTTGTGGGGACCCTATTATGAGAAGAAACTCTTT. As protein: CALWGPYYEKKLF.

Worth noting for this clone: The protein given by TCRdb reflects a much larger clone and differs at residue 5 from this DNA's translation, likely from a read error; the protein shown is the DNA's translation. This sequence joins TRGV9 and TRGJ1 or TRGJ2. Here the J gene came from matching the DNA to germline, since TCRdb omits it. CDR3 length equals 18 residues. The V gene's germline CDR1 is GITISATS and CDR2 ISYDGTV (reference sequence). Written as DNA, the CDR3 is TGTGCCTTGTGGGGGGTGCGGTATGGATGCCCGAATTATTATAAGAAACTCTTT. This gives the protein CALWGVRYGCPNYYKKLF.

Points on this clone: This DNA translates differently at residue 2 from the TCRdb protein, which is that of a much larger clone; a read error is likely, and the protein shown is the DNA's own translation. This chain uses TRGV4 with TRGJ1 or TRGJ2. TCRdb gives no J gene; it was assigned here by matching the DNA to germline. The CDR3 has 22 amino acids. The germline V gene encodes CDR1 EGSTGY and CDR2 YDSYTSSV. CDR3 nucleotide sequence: TGTACCACCTGGGATGGGCTTTTCTCATTGAGGGGTTTGAGAGGAAGCCAAAATAAGAAACTCTTT. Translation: CTTWDGLFSLRGLRGSQNKKLF.

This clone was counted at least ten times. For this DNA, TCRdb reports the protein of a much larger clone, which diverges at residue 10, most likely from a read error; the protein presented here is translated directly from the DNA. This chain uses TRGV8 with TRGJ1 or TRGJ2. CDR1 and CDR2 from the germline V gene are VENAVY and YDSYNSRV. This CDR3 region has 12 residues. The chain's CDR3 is CATWDSRYKRLF. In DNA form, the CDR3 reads TGTGCCACCTGGGATAGTCGTTATAAGAGACTCTTT.

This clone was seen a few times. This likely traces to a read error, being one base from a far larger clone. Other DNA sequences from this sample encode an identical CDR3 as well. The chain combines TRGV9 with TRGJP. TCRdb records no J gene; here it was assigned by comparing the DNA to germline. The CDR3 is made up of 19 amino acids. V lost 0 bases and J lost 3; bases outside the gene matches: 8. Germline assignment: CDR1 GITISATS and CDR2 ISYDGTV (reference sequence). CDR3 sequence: CALWEVRDLQELGKKIKVF. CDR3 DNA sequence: TGTGCCTTGTGGGAGGTGCGGGATTTGCAAGAGTTGGGCAAAAAAATCAAGGTATTT.

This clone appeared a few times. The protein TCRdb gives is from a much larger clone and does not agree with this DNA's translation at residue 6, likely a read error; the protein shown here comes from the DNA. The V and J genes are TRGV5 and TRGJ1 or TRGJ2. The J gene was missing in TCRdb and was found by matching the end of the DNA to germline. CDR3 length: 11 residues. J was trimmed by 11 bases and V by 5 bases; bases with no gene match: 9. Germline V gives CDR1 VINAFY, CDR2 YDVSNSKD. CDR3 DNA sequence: TGTGCCACCTGGGTCCACGGTGAGAAACTCTTT. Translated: CATWVHGEKLF.

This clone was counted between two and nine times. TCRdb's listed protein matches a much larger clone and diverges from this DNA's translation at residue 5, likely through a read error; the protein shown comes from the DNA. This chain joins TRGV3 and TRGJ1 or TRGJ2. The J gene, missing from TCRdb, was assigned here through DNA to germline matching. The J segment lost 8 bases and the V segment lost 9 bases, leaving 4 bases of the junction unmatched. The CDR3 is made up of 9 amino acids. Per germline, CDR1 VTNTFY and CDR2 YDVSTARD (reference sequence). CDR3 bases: TGTGCCACCGGTCATAAGAAACTCTTT. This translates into CATGHKKLF.